One sample yielded the 13 T cell receptor beta chains listed below, sequenced in a study of early stage breast cancer tumors. Sequencing used immunoSEQ multiplex PCR; TCRdb keeps in-frame clones, though not all of them. The sample consists of around 14,000 clones, about four fifths of them appearing once. Sequenced input: normal breast tissue next to the tumor. The receptors come from a person aged 25 to 39 with breast cancer.

This clone was counted once. The rearrangement uses TRBV30 and TRBJ1-3; D not certain. V lost 2 bases, J lost 3 bases, and 20 bases lay in between. Per germline, CDR1 GTSNPN and CDR2 SVGIG (reference sequence). This CDR3 is 17 amino acids long. CDR3 amino acids: CAWSSIGLASGGNTIYF. CDR3 DNA sequence: TGTGCCTGGAGTTCAATCGGACTGGCGAGTGGTGGAAACACCATATATTTT.

This clone was seen a handful of times. The chain couples TRBV30 to TRBJ1-5; 8 nucleotides line up with TRBD1. The germline gives CDR1 GTSNPN, CDR2 SVGIG (reference sequence). The J segment lost 4 bases and the V segment lost 3 bases, leaving 8 bases of the junction unmatched. The CDR3 extends over 15 amino acids. CDR3 nucleotides: TGTGCCTGGAGGTCCCGGGACAGGTGGAATCAGCCCCAGCATTTT. It yields the protein CAWRSRDRWNQPQHF.

The V gene is TRBV4-1, the J gene TRBJ2-6, with D unresolved. The CDR3 is made up of 19 amino acids. CDR1 is MGHRA, CDR2 YSYEKL, per germline. V was shortened by 1 base and J by 4 bases, with 20 bases between the two germline ends. The CDR3 here is CASSQGDPLGPGGANVLTF. In DNA, the CDR3 is TGCGCCAGCAGCCAAGGCGATCCCCTAGGTCCTGGAGGGGCCAACGTCCTGACTTTC.

This chain joins TRBV19 and TRBJ1-5; D is ambiguous. The CDR3 has 15 amino acids. Trimming shortened V by 1 base and J by 4 bases, and 11 bases separated the two germline ends. Germline V CDR1 and CDR2: LNHDA, SQIVND (reference sequence). The chain's CDR3 is CASSIGLRRNQPQHF. The CDR3 nucleotides read TGTGCCAGTAGTATAGGATTACGAAGAAATCAGCCCCAGCATTTT. The whole variable domain, remainder taken from reference TRBV19 and TRBJ1-5, is DGGITQSPKYLFRKEGQNVTLSCEQNLNHDAMYWYRQDPGQGLRLIYYSQIVNDFQKGDIAEGYSVSREKKESFPLTVTSAQKNPTAFYLCASSIGLRRNQPQHFGDGTRLSIL.

The rearrangement links TRBV19 to TRBJ2-1, with unresolved D. Trimming removed 5 bases at V and 0 bases at J, with 14 bases between. Germline-derived CDR1 and CDR2 are LNHDA and SQIVND (reference sequence). The CDR3 length is 16 residues. Here the CDR3 DNA reads TGTGCCAGTAGTGCCCCCTCCTATAGCTCCTACAATGAGCAGTTCTTC. It specifies CASSAPSYSSYNEQFF.

This chain links TRBV5-1 with TRBJ2-2; D is ambiguous. Germline CDR1 SGHRS, CDR2 YFSETQ. Trimming took off 4 bases at V and 2 bases at J, with 6 bases between the two ends. The length of the CDR3 is 13 residues. As DNA, the CDR3 is TGCGCCAGCAGCCCTAGTAACACCGGGGAGCTGTTTTTT. This gives the protein CASSPSNTGELFF. The complete variable domain, with remaining parts taken from reference TRBV5-1 and TRBJ2-2, reads KAGVTQTPRYLIKTRGQQVTLSCSPISGHRSVSWYQQTPGQGLQFLFEYFSETQRNKGNFPGRFSGRQFSNSRSEMNVSTLELGDSALYLCASSPSNTGELFFGEGSRLTVL.

The chain links TRBV7-9 to TRBJ2-7; weak D call: TRBD1 (5 bases). The CDR3 length is 15 residues. The germline gives CDR1 SEHNR, CDR2 FQNEAQ (reference sequence). Trimming took 4 bases from V and 4 from J, leaving 17 bases between them. The CDR3 nucleotides read TGTGCCAGCAGCTCAGGGCTGCAGGGAACGTACGAGCAGTACTTC. This translates into CASSSGLQGTYEQYF.

The V call is TRBV4-1, the J call TRBJ1-2, with D unclear. This CDR3 has 15 residues. Germline lookup yields CDR1 MGHRA and CDR2 YSYEKL. The V gene lost 0 bases and the J gene lost 0 bases, with 8 bases spanning the gap. In nucleotides, the CDR3 is TGCGCCAGCAGCCAAGACAGAATATCTAACTATGGCTACACCTTC. Amino acids: CASSQDRISNYGYTF.

The chain links TRBV30 to TRBJ2-7; D is perhaps TRBD2 (6 bases). The CDR3 extends over 15 amino acids. Trimming removed 3 bases from V and 0 bases from J, with 15 bases in between. Germline lookup yields CDR1 GTSNPN and CDR2 SVGIG (reference sequence). The CDR3 is CAWSRGLGGSYEQYF. CDR3 DNA: TGTGCCTGGAGCCGGGGGTTGGGGGGCTCCTACGAGCAGTACTTC.

This clone was observed a handful of times. This rearrangement joins TRBV19 to TRBJ1-1; D is uncertain. The CDR3 has 13 residues. Trimming removed 5 bases from V and 11 bases from J, with 18 bases in between. CDR1 and CDR2 from the germline V gene are LNHDA and SQIVND (reference sequence). The CDR3 spells CASSPGLLQEAFF. The CDR3 coding sequence is TGTGCCAGTAGTCCCGGGTTACTACAAGAGGCTTTCTTT.

The V call is TRBV27, the J call TRBJ2-1, with D unclear. This CDR3 has 14 amino acids. CDR1 and CDR2 from the germline V gene are MNHEY and SMNVEV (reference sequence). V dropped 2 bases and J dropped 5 bases, with 10 bases sitting between them. In DNA, the CDR3 is TGTGCCAGCAGTTTAGGGTACTCGAACAATGAGCAGTTCTTC. Encoded protein: CASSLGYSNNEQFF.

This chain links TRBV5-1 with TRBJ2-7; 11 bases line up with TRBD2. J gave up 7 bases and V 0 bases, and 3 bases lay outside the gene matches. The CDR3 runs 14 residues. Looked up from germline, CDR1 is SGHRS and CDR2 is YFSETQ. The chain's CDR3 is CASSLGLAGQEQYF. CDR3 nucleotide sequence: TGCGCCAGCAGCTTGGGACTAGCGGGGCAGGAGCAGTACTTC. Together with reference TRBV5-1 and TRBJ2-7, the CDR3 gives the full variable domain: KAGVTQTPRYLIKTRGQQVTLSCSPISGHRSVSWYQQTPGQGLQFLFEYFSETQRNKGNFPGRFSGRQFSNSRSEMNVSTLELGDSALYLCASSLGLAGQEQYFGPGTRLTVT.

The V and J genes are TRBV30 and TRBJ2-7; no firm D call. Germline CDR1 and CDR2: GTSNPN and SVGIG (reference sequence). The CDR3 has 12 residues. Deletions cut 0 bases from V and 3 bases from J, with 6 bases between. CDR3 DNA: TGTGCCTGGAGTGTACTTGGCTACGAGCAGTACTTC. Its protein is CAWSVLGYEQYF.